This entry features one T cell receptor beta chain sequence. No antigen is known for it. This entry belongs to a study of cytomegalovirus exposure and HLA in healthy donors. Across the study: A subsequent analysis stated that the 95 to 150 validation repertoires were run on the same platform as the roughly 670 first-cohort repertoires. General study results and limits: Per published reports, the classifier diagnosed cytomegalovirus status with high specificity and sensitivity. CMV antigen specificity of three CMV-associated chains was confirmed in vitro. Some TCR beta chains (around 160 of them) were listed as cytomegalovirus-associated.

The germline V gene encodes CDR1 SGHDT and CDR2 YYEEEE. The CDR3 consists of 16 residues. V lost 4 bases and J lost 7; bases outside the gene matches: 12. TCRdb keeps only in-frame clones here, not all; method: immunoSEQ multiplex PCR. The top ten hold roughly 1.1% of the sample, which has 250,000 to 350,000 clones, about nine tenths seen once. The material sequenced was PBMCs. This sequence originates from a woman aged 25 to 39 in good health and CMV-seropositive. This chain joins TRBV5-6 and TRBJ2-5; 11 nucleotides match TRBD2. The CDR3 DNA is TGTGCCAGCAGCCGACCGCTAGCGGGAGGAAAGGGGACCCAGTACTTC. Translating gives CASSRPLAGGKGTQYF.